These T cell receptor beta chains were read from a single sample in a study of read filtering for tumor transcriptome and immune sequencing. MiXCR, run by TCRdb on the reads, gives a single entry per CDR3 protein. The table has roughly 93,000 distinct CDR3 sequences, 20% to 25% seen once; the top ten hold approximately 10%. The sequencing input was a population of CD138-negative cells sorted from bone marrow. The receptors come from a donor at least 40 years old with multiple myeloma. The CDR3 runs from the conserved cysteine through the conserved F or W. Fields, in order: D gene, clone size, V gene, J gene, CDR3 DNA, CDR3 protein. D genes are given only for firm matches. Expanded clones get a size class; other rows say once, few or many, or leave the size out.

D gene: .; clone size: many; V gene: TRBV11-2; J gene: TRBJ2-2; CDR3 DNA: TGTGCCAGCAGCTCGGCGGGACTCCTAAACACCGGGGAGCTGTTTTTT; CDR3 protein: CASSSAGLLNTGELFF
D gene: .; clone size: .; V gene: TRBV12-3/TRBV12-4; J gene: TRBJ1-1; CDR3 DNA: TGTGCCAGCAGTTTTCCCGGCCCCCGGGGAGCTTTCTTT; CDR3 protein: CASSFPGPRGAFF
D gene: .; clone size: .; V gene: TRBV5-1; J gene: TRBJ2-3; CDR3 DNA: TGCGCCAGCAATGTGGGGGCAAGCACAGATACGCAGTATTTT; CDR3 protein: CASNVGASTDTQYF
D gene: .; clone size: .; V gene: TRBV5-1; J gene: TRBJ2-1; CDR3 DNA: TGCGCCAGCAACCTTCAAGGTTCCAATGAGCAGTTCTTC; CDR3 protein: CASNLQGSNEQFF
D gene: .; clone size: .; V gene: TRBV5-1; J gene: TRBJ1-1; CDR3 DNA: TGCGCCAGCAGCGAAACAGGGATGATCGACACTGAAGCTTTCTTT; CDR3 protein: CASSETGMIDTEAFF
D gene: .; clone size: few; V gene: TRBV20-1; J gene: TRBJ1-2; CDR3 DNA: TGCAGTGCTAGAAGGGGTCCGGAAGGCTACACCTTC; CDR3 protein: CSARRGPEGYTF
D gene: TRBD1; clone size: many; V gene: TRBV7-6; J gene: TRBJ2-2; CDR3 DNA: TGTGCCAGCAGCGGATACAGGGGGCAGAACACCGGGGAGCTGTTTTTT; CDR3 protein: CASSGYRGQNTGELFF
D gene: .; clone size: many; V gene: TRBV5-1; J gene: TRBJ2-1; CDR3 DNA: TGCGCCAGCAGCCAAGACGGGGAAAGCTCCTACAATGAGCAGTTCTTC; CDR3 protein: CASSQDGESSYNEQFF
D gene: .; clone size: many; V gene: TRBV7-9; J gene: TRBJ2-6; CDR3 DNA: TGTGCCAGCAGCTTATTTCCCTACCCTGGGGCCAACGTCCTGACTTTC; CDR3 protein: CASSLFPYPGANVLTF
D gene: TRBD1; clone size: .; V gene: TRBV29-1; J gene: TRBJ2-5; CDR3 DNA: TGCAGCGTTGAAACAGGGGCCCTACGAGAGGCCCAGTACTTC; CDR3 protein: CSVETGALREAQYF
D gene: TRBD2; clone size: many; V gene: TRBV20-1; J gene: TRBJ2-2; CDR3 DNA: TGCAGTGCTAGAGATCTCGCGGGGGGTGTCGGGGAGCTGTTTTTT; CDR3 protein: CSARDLAGGVGELFF
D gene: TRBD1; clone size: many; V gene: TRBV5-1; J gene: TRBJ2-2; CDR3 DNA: TGCGCCAGCATCCCCGGGACAGGGTTTGCCGGGGAGCTGTTTTTT; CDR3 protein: CASIPGTGFAGELFF
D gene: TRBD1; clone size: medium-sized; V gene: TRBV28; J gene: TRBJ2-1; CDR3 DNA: TGTGCCAGCAGTCGTCCGGGACAGACGTACAATGAGCAGTTCTTC; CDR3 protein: CASSRPGQTYNEQFF
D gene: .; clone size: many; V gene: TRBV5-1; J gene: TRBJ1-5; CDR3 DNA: TGCGCCAGCAGCCCGGGACTCTCGAGGGGTAATCAGCCCCAGCATTTT; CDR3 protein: CASSPGLSRGNQPQHF
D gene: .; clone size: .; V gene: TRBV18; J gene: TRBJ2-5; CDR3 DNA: TGTGCCAGCTCACGGACAGACAACCAAGAGACCCAGTACTTC; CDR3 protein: CASSRTDNQETQYF
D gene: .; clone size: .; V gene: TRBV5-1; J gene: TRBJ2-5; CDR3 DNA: TGCGCCAGCAGCTTGATGGGCCCTGCGGGGACCCAGTACTTC; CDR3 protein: CASSLMGPAGTQYF
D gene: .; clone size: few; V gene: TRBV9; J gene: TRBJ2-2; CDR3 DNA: TGTGCCAGCAGCGACAGCAGCTCATTTTTAAACACCGGGGAGCTGTTTTTT; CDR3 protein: CASSDSSSFLNTGELFF
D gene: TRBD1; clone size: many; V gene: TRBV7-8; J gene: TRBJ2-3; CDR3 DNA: TGTGCCAGCAGCTCAACCGGGACAGATACAGATACGCAGTATTTT; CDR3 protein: CASSSTGTDTDTQYF
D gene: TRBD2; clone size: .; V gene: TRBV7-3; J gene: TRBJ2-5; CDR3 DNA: TGTGCCAGCAGCTTACCAGCGGGGGATACTCAAGAGACCCAGTACTTC; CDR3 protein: CASSLPAGDTQETQYF
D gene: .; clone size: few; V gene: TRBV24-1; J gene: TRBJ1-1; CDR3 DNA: TGTGCCACCAGTGATCCCGGGAACACTGAAGCTTTCTTT; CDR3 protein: CATSDPGNTEAFF
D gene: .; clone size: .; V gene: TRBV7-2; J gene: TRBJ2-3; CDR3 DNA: TGTGCCAGCAGCCTCCGACCCGGGACTTCTAACACAGATACGCAGTATTTT; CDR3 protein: CASSLRPGTSNTDTQYF
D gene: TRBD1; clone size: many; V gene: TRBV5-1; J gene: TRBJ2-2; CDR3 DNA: TGCGCCAGCAGCTCGGACAGGGGCACCGGGGAGCTGTTTTTT; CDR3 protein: CASSSDRGTGELFF
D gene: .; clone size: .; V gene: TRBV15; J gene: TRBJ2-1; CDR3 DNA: TGTGCCACCAGCAGAGAGGGGGGCAGCTCCTACAGTGAGCAGTTCTTC; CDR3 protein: CATSREGGSSYSEQFF
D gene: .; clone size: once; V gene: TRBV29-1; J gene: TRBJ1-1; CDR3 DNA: TGCAGGGCTGTCATTAACACTGAAGCTTTCTTT; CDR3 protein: CRAVINTEAFF
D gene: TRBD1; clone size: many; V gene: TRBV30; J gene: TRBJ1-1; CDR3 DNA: TGTGCCTGGCAGGGGGGACCAACAGGGGTGAACACTGAAGCTTTCTTT; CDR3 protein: CAWQGGPTGVNTEAFF
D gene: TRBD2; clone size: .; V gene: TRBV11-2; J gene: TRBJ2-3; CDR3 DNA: TGTGCCAGCAGCCAGAGCCTAGCGGGCTTTACGCAGTATTTT; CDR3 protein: CASSQSLAGFTQYF
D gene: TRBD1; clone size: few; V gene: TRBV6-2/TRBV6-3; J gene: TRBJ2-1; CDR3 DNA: TGTGCCAGCAGTTACTCAGGCAGGGGGAATGAGCAGTTCTTC; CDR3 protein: CASSYSGRGNEQFF
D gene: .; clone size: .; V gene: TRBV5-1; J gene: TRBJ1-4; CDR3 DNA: TGCGCCAGCAGCTCAACAGGGTTGAGTTGGGGAAAACTGTTTTTT; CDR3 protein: CASSSTGLSWGKLFF
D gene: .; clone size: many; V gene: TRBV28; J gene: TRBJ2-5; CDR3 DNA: TGTGCCAGCAGTCGGGGAGGACAGCAAGAGACCCAGTACTTC; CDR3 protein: CASSRGGQQETQYF
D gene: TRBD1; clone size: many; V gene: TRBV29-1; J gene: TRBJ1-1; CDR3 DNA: TGCAGCGGTGTACAGGGGCCGGCTTTCTTT; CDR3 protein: CSGVQGPAFF
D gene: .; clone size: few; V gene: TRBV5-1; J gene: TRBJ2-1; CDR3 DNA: TGCGCCAGCAGGGAAACAGGGAATGAGCAGTTCTTC; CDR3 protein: CASRETGNEQFF
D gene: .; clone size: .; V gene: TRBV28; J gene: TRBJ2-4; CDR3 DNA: TGTGCCAGCCGAAAGGGGCTTGGCAAAAACATTCAGTACTTC; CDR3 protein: CASRKGLGKNIQYF
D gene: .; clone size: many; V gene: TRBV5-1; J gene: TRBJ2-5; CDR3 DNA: TGCGCCAGCAGGGGTCAGGACAGAGAGACCCAGTACTTC; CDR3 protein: CASRGQDRETQYF
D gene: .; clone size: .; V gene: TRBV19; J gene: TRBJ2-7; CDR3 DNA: TGTGCCAGTAGTAGCTACAGGGCAGGGTCCTACGAGCAGTACTTC; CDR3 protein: CASSSYRAGSYEQYF
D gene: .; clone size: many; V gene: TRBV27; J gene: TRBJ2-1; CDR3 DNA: TGTGCCAGCAGTTTATCGCCGAGCTCCTACAATGAGCAGTTCTTC; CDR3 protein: CASSLSPSSYNEQFF
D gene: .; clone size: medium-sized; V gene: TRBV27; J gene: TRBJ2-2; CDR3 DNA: TGTGCCAGCAGTTTCTGGCAGGGGAACACCGGGGAGCTGTTTTTT; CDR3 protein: CASSFWQGNTGELFF
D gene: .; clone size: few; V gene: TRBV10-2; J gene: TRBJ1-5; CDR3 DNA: TGCGCCAGCAAAGAGAATAGCAATCAGCCCCAGCATTTT; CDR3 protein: CASKENSNQPQHF
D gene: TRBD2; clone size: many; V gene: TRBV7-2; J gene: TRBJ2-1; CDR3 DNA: TGTGCCAGCAGCTTCACTAGCGGGGGCGACAATGAGCAGTTCTTC; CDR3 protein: CASSFTSGGDNEQFF
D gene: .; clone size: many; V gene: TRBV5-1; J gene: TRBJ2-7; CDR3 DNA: .; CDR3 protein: CASRVGFGAEDKYF
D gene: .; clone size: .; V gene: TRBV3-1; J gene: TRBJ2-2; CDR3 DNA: TGTGCCAGCAGTCCCCGGACCGCCACCGGGGAGCTGTATTTT; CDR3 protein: CASSPRTATGELYF
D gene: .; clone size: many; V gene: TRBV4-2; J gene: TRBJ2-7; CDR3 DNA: TGTGCCAGCAGCCAAGATGGGGGGGGGCCGTGGTACGAGCAGTACTTC; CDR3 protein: CASSQDGGGPWYEQYF
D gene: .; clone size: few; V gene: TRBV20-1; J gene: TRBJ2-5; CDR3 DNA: TGCAGTGCTAGTGTCAGTTGGACCCAGTACTTC; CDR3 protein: CSASVSWTQYF
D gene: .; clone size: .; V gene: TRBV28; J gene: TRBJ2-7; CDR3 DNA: TGTGCCAGCAGCCCCAAGAGGGGGGGCGAGCAGTACTTC; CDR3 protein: CASSPKRGGEQYF
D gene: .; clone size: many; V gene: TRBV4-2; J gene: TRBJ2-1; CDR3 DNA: TGTGCCAGCAGCCACACAGGCCAAACCTTCTCGAATGAGCAGTTCTTC; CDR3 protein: CASSHTGQTFSNEQFF
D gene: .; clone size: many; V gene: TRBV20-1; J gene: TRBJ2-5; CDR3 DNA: TGCAGTGCTAGCGGGGCTGCATGGGAGACCCAGTACTTC; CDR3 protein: CSASGAAWETQYF
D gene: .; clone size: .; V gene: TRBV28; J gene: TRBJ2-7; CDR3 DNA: TGTGCCAGCAGTTCTGGTTCATCGGCGGACTACGAGCAGTACTTC; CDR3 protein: CASSSGSSADYEQYF